The clone carrying this T cell receptor (beta chain) was seen just once. The length of the CDR3 is 14 residues. Trimming at V came to 4 bases and at J to 7 bases, leaving 3 bases not matched to a gene. Germline lookup yields CDR1 SGHKS and CDR2 YYEKEE (reference sequence). The source of the sample is a study of blood T cell repertoires in COVID-19. Looking at the study overall: Material from acute and convalescent COVID-19 was sourced from the United States, Italy and Spain. From T cells, B-cell-depleted T cells, or PBMCs came the material, which was cDNA or gDNA.

One Seattle source followed patients from active infection through their disease course. Per the authors' pipeline: Estimation of nucleated cell counts relied on the amplification of reference gene primers. TCRdb's table, derived via immunoSEQ multiplex PCR, lists solely in-frame clones and lacks some. The D gene and trimming were derived from the DNA, and the V and J assignments and clone size from that table. The sample records approximately 70,000 clones, over 75% being singletons. Sequences were obtained from peripheral blood. This TCR was recovered from a man aged 35 to 55 with COVID-19, enrolled during active disease. The chain carries TRBV5-5 and TRBJ1-5, with 12 bases lining up with TRBD1. For the CDR3, the DNA is TGTGCCAGCAGCCGGGACAGGGGGCAGCAGCCCCAGCATTTT. Translated: CASSRDRGQQPQHF. The variable domain in full, completed from reference TRBV5-5 and TRBJ1-5, reads DAGVTQSPTHLIKTRGQQVTLRCSPISGHKSVSWYQQVLGQGPQFIFQYYEKEERGRGNFPDRFSARQFPNYSSELNVNALLLGDSALYLCASSRDRGQQPQHFGDGTRLSIL.